Listed here are 19 T cell receptor beta chains from one sample, sequenced in a study of T-cell memory formation after mild COVID-19. TCRdb passed the 5' RACE reads through MiXCR, listing each CDR3 protein once. This table has fewer than 200,000 distinct CDR3 sequences, around a sixth appearing once. Sequenced sample: PBMCs or a T cell subset sorted from them (not recorded which). All receptors come from a man in his late teens or twenties who had mild COVID-19 (a few samples of this study predate the infection). Cell type and time point are not known.

The V and J genes are TRBV24-1 and TRBJ2-5, with 9 bases identical to TRBD1. Germline values: CDR1 KGHDR, CDR2 SFDVKD. The J segment lost 1 base and the V segment lost 1 base, leaving 3 bases of the junction unmatched. The CDR3 has 16 amino acids. CDR3 loop: CATSDFGQGSQETQYF. The CDR3 DNA follows: TGTGCCACCAGTGATTTCGGACAGGGGTCCCAAGAGACCCAGTACTTC.

This clonotype was seen more than once but under ten times. The chain combines TRBV9 with TRBJ2-2; 8 bases fit TRBD2. Germline CDR1 reads SGDLS; CDR2 reads YYNGEE. The CDR3 consists of 16 residues. The junction had 5 bases not matched to a gene; V was cut back by 0 bases and J by 4 bases. The CDR3 loop reads CASSVGAGEVTGELFF. Here the CDR3 DNA reads TGTGCCAGCAGCGTAGGAGCGGGGGAGGTCACCGGGGAGCTGTTTTTT.

This rearrangement joins TRBV7-9 to TRBJ1-6; 9 nucleotides match TRBD1. The germline V gene has CDR1 SEHNR and CDR2 FQNEAQ (reference sequence). The CDR3 contains 13 residues. Trimming removed 4 bases from V and 11 bases from J; junction bases left unmatched: 3. CDR3 nucleotides: TGTGCCAGCAGCTGGGACAGGGAAACACCCCTCCACTTT. It translates to CASSWDRETPLHF.

This clonotype has at least ten counts. The chain has TRBV29-1 and TRBJ2-3; D unresolved. Deletions cut 4 bases from V and 2 bases from J, with 1 base between. CDR1 and CDR2 (germline): SQVTM, ANQGSEA. The CDR3 spans 10 residues. CDR3 protein: CSVATDTQYF. The DNA for the CDR3 is TGCAGCGTTGCCACAGATACGCAGTATTTT.

This clonotype was found a few times. The chain uses TRBV15 and TRBJ1-1; tentatively, D is TRBD1 (5 bases). The V gene lost 5 bases and the J gene lost 3 bases, with 13 bases spanning the gap. Per germline, CDR1 LNHNV and CDR2 YYDKDF (reference sequence). This CDR3 has 14 amino acids. CDR3 sequence reads: CATSDPGRYTEAFF. The CDR3 DNA reads as TGTGCCACCAGCGACCCGGGACGGTACACTGAAGCTTTCTTT.

There are a few counts of this clonotype. The chain couples TRBV6-6 to TRBJ2-2; possibly TRBD2 for D (5 bases). In germline, CDR1 is MNHNY, CDR2 SVGAGI (reference sequence). The CDR3 length is 16 residues. V lost 0 bases, J lost 0 bases, and 8 bases lay in between. CDR3 amino acids: CASSYSGGPNTGELFF. CDR3 DNA sequence: TGTGCCAGCAGTTACTCGGGCGGGCCGAACACCGGGGAGCTGTTTTTT.

This clonotype was seen ten or more times. The chain employs TRBV7-9 and TRBJ2-3, with D uncertain. Germline-derived CDR1 and CDR2 are SEHNR and FQNEAQ (reference sequence). V lost 2 bases and J lost 7, with 16 bases in between. This CDR3 contains 15 residues. The CDR3 sequence is CASSLRLDGSNTQYF. In nucleotides, the CDR3 is TGTGCCAGCAGCTTAAGGCTGGACGGGTCGAATACGCAGTATTTT.

This clonotype was found a few times. CDR3 bases: TGCAGTGTCAGAGGTTCGGCAGATACGCAGTATTTT. The encoded protein is CSVRGSADTQYF. The gene calls are TRBV20-1 and TRBJ2-3; D is undetermined. CDR1 DFQATT and CDR2 SNEGSKA come from the germline V gene (reference sequence). This CDR3 is built from 12 residues. The ends were cut back, 7 bases at V and 4 bases at J, with 12 bases in the middle.

This clonotype appeared a few times. The chain has TRBV7-2 and TRBJ2-1, with D possibly being TRBD1 or TRBD2 (5 bases each). The CDR3 consists of 13 residues. CDR1 and CDR2 (germline): SGHTA, FQGNSA. V dropped 0 bases and J dropped 8 bases, with 8 bases sitting between them. CDR3 loop: CASSLAGRDEQFF. Here the CDR3 DNA reads TGTGCCAGCAGCTTAGCGGGGCGGGATGAGCAGTTCTTC.

The chain recombines TRBV18 with TRBJ2-7, with D perhaps TRBD1 (6 bases). Trimming shortened V by 4 bases and J by 2 bases, and 15 bases separated the two germline ends. The CDR3 consists of 15 residues. The germline V gene has CDR1 KGHSH and CDR2 LQKENI. In DNA form, the CDR3 reads TGTGCCAGCTCACAGTCGGGCACAGGGACCTACGAGCAGTACGTC. Protein: CASSQSGTGTYEQYV.

The chain couples TRBV6-5 to TRBJ2-2; TRBD1 or TRBD2 may be the D gene (5 bases each). Germline V gives CDR1 MNHEY, CDR2 SVGAGI. The V gene lost 5 bases and the J gene lost 1 base, with 11 bases spanning the gap. The CDR3 has 15 residues. CDR3 sequence (DNA): TGTGCCAGCAGTATAGGGACCTGGAACACCGGGGAGCTGTTTTTT. Its protein is CASSIGTWNTGELFF.

The gene calls are TRBV9 and TRBJ1-1, with D unclear. V was pared by 2 bases and J by 0 bases, with 8 bases between. The CDR3 is 14 amino acids. CDR1 SGDLS and CDR2 YYNGEE come from the germline V gene. DNA of the CDR3: TGTGCCAGCAGCGTCCTGACGGTGAACACTGAAGCTTTCTTT. Translated, it gives CASSVLTVNTEAFF. Filled out from reference TRBV9 and TRBJ1-1, the complete variable domain reads DSGVTQTPKHLITATGQRVTLRCSPRSGDLSVYWYQQSLDQGLQFLIQYYNGEERAKGNILERFSAQQFPDLHSELNLSSLELGDSALYFCASSVLTVNTEAFFGQGTRLTVV.

V and J are TRBV24-1 and TRBJ2-5; D uncertain. CDR1 and CDR2 from the germline V gene are KGHDR and SFDVKD. Trimming cost V 4 bases and J 4 bases, with 9 bases left between them. The CDR3 is 13 amino acids. CDR3 sequence (DNA): TGTGCCACCAGTGAAGGGAACCGAGAGACCCAGTACTTC. It codes for CATSEGNRETQYF.

This clonotype was seen a few times. The genes are TRBV6-6 and TRBJ2-3; the D gene is possibly TRBD1 (5 bases). The V end lost 4 bases, the J end lost 1 base, and 12 bases lay between the germline ends. Germline assignment: CDR1 MNHNY and CDR2 SVGAGI (reference sequence). The CDR3 covers 15 residues. DNA for the CDR3: TGTGCCAGCAGTTTAGGACATGTGCGCACAGATACGCAGTATTTT. This encodes CASSLGHVRTDTQYF.

The rearrangement links TRBV24-1 to TRBJ2-1; D gene unclear. Trimming left V 4 bases short and J 11 bases short, with 14 bases between. Germline CDR1 and CDR2: KGHDR and SFDVKD. CDR3 length: 13 residues. CDR3: CATSEVEDPKQFF. The CDR3 DNA sequence: TGTGCCACCAGTGAGGTAGAGGACCCTAAGCAGTTCTTC.

V and J are TRBV7-9 and TRBJ1-1; 12 bases agree with TRBD1. The CDR3 has 15 residues. CDR1 is SEHNR, CDR2 FQNEAQ, per germline (reference sequence). J was trimmed by 4 bases and V by 6 bases; bases with no gene match: 6. CDR3 amino acids: CASRGTGGAGTEAFF. For the CDR3, the DNA is TGTGCCAGCAGAGGGACAGGGGGCGCGGGCACTGAAGCTTTCTTT.

There are a few counts of this clonotype. The rearrangement joins TRBV6-2 or TRBV6-3 to TRBJ1-6, with D possibly being TRBD1 (5 bases). Germline V lookup: CDR1 MNHEY, CDR2 SVGEGT. The CDR3 covers 15 residues. V gave up 0 bases and J gave up 9 bases, with 12 bases separating them. The CDR3 DNA reads as TGTGCCAGCAGTTACTCGGGGGATTTGGGTTCACCCCTCCACTTT. As protein: CASSYSGDLGSPLHF.

This clonotype was detected many times. CDR3 sequence: CASSLGTSQETQYF. As DNA, the CDR3 is TGTGCCAGCAGCTTGGGGACGTCGCAAGAGACCCAGTACTTC. This chain joins TRBV7-9 and TRBJ2-5; D may correspond to TRBD1 or TRBD2 (5 bases each). Germline V gives CDR1 SEHNR, CDR2 FQNEAQ (reference sequence). The ends were cut back, 3 bases at V and 2 bases at J, with 10 bases in the middle. This CDR3 has 14 amino acids. The full variable domain, with the rest looked up from reference TRBV7-9 and TRBJ2-5, is DTGVSQNPRHKITKRGQNVTFRCDPISEHNRLYWYRQTLGQGPEFLTYFQNEAQLEKSRLLSDRFSAERPKGSFSTLEIQRTEQGDSAMYLCASSLGTSQETQYFGPGTRLLVL.

This clonotype occurred a few times. The chain carries TRBV11-2 and TRBJ2-1, with 8 bases aligning to TRBD1. Germline V gives CDR1 SGHAT, CDR2 FQNNGV. With V trimmed by 5 bases and J by 5 bases, 8 bases remained unmatched. The CDR3 consists of 15 residues. This CDR3 reads CASSLRTGFNNEQFF. The CDR3 bases are TGTGCCAGCAGCCTCAGGACAGGGTTTAACAATGAGCAGTTCTTC.